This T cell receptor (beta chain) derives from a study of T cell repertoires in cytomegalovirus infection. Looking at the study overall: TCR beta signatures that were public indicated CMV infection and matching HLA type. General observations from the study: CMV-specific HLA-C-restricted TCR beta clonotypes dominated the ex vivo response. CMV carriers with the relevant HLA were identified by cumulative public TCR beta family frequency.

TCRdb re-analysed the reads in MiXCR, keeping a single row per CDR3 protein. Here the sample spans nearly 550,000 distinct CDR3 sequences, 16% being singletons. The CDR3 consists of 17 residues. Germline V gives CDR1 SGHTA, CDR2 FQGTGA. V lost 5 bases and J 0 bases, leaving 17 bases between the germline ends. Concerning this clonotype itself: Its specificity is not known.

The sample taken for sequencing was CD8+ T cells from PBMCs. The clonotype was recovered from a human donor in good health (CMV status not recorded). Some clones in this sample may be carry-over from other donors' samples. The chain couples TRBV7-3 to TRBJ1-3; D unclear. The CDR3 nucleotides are TGTGCCAGCAGCAAAGGTAGCAGGCAAACCTCTGGAAACACCATATATTTT. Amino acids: CASSKGSRQTSGNTIYF.